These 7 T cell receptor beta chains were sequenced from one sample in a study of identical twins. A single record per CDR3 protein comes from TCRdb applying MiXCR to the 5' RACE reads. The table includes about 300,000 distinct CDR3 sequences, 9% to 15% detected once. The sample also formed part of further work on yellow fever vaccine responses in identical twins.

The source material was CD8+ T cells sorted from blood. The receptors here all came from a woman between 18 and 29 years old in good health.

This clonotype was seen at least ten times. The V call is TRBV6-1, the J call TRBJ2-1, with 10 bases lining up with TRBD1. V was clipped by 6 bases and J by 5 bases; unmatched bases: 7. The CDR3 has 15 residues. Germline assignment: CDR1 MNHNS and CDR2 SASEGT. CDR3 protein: CASSPRDRGNNEQFF. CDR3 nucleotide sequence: TGTGCCAGCAGCCCCAGGGACAGGGGCAACAATGAGCAGTTCTTC.

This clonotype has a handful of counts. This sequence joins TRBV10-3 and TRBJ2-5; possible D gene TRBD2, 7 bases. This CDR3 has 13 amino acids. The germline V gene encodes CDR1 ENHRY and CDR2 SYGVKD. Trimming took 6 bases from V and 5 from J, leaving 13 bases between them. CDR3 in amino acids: CAISTGREETQYF. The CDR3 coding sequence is TGTGCCATCAGCACAGGGAGGGAGGAGACCCAGTACTTC.

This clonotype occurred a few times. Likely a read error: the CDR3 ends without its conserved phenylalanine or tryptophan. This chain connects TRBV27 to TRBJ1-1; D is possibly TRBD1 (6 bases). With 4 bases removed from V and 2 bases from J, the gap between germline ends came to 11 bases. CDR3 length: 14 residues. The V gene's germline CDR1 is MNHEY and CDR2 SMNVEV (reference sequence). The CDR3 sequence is CASSYSQGNTEAFL. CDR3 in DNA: TGTGCCAGCAGTTACTCACAGGGAAACACTGAAGCTTTCCTT.

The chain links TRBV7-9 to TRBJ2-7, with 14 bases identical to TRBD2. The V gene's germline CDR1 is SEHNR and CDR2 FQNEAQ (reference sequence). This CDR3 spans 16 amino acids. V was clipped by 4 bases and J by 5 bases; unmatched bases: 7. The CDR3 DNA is TGTGCCAGCAGCTCCCCGACTAGCGGGGGGGCTCACGAGCAGTACGTC. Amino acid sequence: CASSSPTSGGAHEQYV.

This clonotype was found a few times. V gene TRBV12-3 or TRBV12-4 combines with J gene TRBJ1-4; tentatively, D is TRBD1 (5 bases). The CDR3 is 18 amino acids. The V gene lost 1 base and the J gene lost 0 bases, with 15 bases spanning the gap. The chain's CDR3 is CASSLDGASLATNEKLFF. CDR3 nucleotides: TGTGCCAGCAGTTTAGATGGGGCCAGCCTTGCAACTAATGAAAAACTGTTTTTT.

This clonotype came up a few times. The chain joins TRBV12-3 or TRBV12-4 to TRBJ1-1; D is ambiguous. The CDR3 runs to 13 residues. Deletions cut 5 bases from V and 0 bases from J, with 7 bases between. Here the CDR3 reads CASSMTLNTEAFF. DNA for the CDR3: TGTGCCAGCAGTATGACTCTGAACACTGAAGCTTTCTTT.

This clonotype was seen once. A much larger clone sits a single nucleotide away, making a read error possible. The CDR3 DNA follows: TGTGCCAGCACCCAAGAATCTCCAAGGGGTGAAGAGACCCAGTACTTC. Protein sequence: CASTQESPRGEETQYF. The chain recombines TRBV3-1 with TRBJ2-5; D might be TRBD1 (5 bases). CDR1 is LGHDT, CDR2 YNNKEL, per germline (reference sequence). The length of the CDR3 is 16 residues.